Listed below are T cell receptor beta chains from one sample, sequenced in a study of cytomegalovirus exposure and HLA in healthy donors. Only in-frame clones appear in the TCRdb table, and some are missing; sequencing was by immunoSEQ multiplex PCR. The sample contains 100,000 to 150,000 clones, more than 75% of which appear only once. Sequencing input: PBMCs. The source is a man aged 30-40 years in good health and CMV-seropositive. The CDR3 runs from the conserved cysteine through the conserved F or W. D genes are given only for firm matches. Not every row has a clone size; where given, it reads once, few, many or a size class.

v_call	clone_size	d_call	j_call	cdr3_nt	cdr3_aa
TRBV7-6	few	-	TRBJ1-1	TGTGCCAGCAGCTTTGGGAGGAACACTGAAGCTTTCTTT	CASSFGRNTEAFF
TRBV10-2	few	-	TRBJ2-6	TGCGCCAGCAGTGGAGGACAAGGCTCTGGGGCCAACGTCCTGACTTTC	CASSGGQGSGANVLTF
TRBV10-3	-	-	TRBJ1-5	TGTGCCATCAGTGTAGGAGATTTTCTAAGCAATCAGCCCCAGCATTTT	CAISVGDFLSNQPQHF
TRBV7-2	-	TRBD1	TRBJ1-2	TGTGCCAGCATGGGGAACGCCGGGACAGCGAATGGCTACACCTTC	CASMGNAGTANGYTF
TRBV6-1	-	TRBD1	TRBJ2-7	TGTGCCAGCAGTGTCAACCGGGACAGGGGGCCCTACGAGCAGTACTTC	CASSVNRDRGPYEQYF
TRBV6-6	few	-	TRBJ2-4	TGTGCCAGCACCACACGGCCGGGACAAGCCAAAAACATTCAGTACTTC	CASTTRPGQAKNIQYF
TRBV5-1	few	TRBD1	TRBJ2-7	TGCGCCAGCAGCGCTACAGGGGGCTATCCCGAGCAGTACTTC	CASSATGGYPEQYF
TRBV27	-	TRBD2	TRBJ2-5	TGTGCCAGCAGTCCACACATCGGACTAGCGGGAGGTAATGAGCAGTACTTC	CASSPHIGLAGGNEQYF
TRBV11-2	-	TRBD2	TRBJ2-3	TGTGCCACTGGTAGCGGGAGGGCCTCGATCGCAGATACGCAGTATTTT	CATGSGRASIADTQYF
TRBV27	-	-	TRBJ2-4	TGTGCCAGCAGTACCTACGGGGATGCCAAAAACATTCAGTACTTC	CASSTYGDAKNIQYF
TRBV18	-	-	TRBJ2-1	TGTGCCAGCTCACCATTCGGAGGGGGCGTCGACAATGAGCAGTTCTTC	CASSPFGGGVDNEQFF
TRBV30	-	TRBD1	TRBJ2-5	TGTGCCTGGAGTCGAGGCAGGGGGCAAGAGACCCAGTACTTC	CAWSRGRGQETQYF
TRBV7-2	-	-	TRBJ2-7	TGTGCCAGCAGCTCCTCTGCCTACGAGCAGTACTTC	CASSSSAYEQYF
TRBV7-2	-	-	TRBJ1-5	TGTGCCAGCAGCCAAGACGGGGGATATCAGCCCCAGCATTTT	CASSQDGGYQPQHF
TRBV7-9	-	-	TRBJ2-7	TGTGCCAGCAGCTTAGTACTAGGTGGGGAGCAGTACTTC	CASSLVLGGEQYF
TRBV13	-	TRBD2	TRBJ2-1	TGTGCCAGCGAGGCTAGCGGGAGTATAGATGAGCAGTTCTTC	CASEASGSIDEQFF
TRBV19	-	TRBD1	TRBJ2-3	TGTGCCAGTAGTCGGAGGACAGGGGTATTCACAGATACGCAGTATTTT	CASSRRTGVFTDTQYF
TRBV4-1	-	TRBD2	TRBJ2-3	TGCGCCAGCAGCCAAGACTGGGGGGGAGGGGATTTTGGATTGGTAGATACGCAGTATTTT	CASSQDWGGGDFGLVDTQYF
TRBV10-1	-	-	TRBJ2-1	TGCGCCAGCAGTGCCTCGCGGGATCGTGAGCAGTTCTTC	CASSASRDREQFF
TRBV11-2	-	TRBD1	TRBJ2-6	TGTGCCAGCAGCTTAGGCCTAACAGGGGGTGGGGCCAACGTCCTGACTTTC	CASSLGLTGGGANVLTF
TRBV18	few	-	TRBJ1-5	TGTGCCAGCTCACCACCTCCGGGGAATCAGCCCCAGCATTTT	CASSPPPGNQPQHF
TRBV4-1	-	TRBD2	TRBJ2-1	TGCGCCAGCAGCCAAGGGGGCGCTAGCGGGAGGGCGAGCTCCTACAATGAGCAGTTCTTC	CASSQGGASGRASSYNEQFF
TRBV29-1	once	TRBD1	TRBJ2-3	TGCAGCGTTGGTGGGGTCGTTAGACGCACAGGGGGCTCAACAGATACGCAGTATTTT	CSVGGVVRRTGGSTDTQYF
TRBV5-1	-	-	TRBJ2-1	TGCGCCAGCAGCTTGGTTGGGCACGGGGGAAATGAGCAGTTCTTC	CASSLVGHGGNEQFF
TRBV5-6	-	TRBD2	TRBJ2-1	TGTGTCAGCAGCCCTAGCGGGAGGGCCCATAATGAGCAGTTCTTC	CVSSPSGRAHNEQFF
TRBV4-2	-	TRBD2	TRBJ2-3	TGTGCCAGCAGCCAAGATCACCCTCTAGCGGGAACAGATACGCAGTATTTT	CASSQDHPLAGTDTQYF
TRBV4-3	once	-	TRBJ1-5	TGCGCCAGCAGCCAAGTATACAGGGACAATCAGCCCCAGCATTTT	CASSQVYRDNQPQHF
TRBV7-3	-	TRBD1	TRBJ1-3	TGTGCCAGCAGCCCAGGGACAGGGGGAAACACCATATATTTT	CASSPGTGGNTIYF
TRBV7-2	-	-	TRBJ2-1	TGTGCCAGCAGCAAAAGCGGCAATGAGCAGTTCTTC	CASSKSGNEQFF
TRBV30	-	TRBD2	TRBJ2-3	TGTGCCTGGAAGCTAGCGGGAGCTGGTACGCAGTATTTT	CAWKLAGAGTQYF
TRBV4-2	few	-	TRBJ1-5	TGTGCCAGCAGCCAACTACAGGGTTCCGATCAGCCCCAGCATTTT	CASSQLQGSDQPQHF
TRBV5-1	-	TRBD1	TRBJ1-1	TGCGCCAGCAGCGCGGGGGACAGGTCGTTCACTGAAGCTTTCTTT	CASSAGDRSFTEAFF
TRBV5-6	-	TRBD2	TRBJ2-7	TGTGCCAGCAGCTTGGGACTAGCGGCAGGGAGTTACGAGCAGTACTTC	CASSLGLAAGSYEQYF
TRBV7-3	-	-	TRBJ1-2	TGTGCCAGCAGTAACTACGCCGGGACACCAGATTATATTTGGGGCTATGGCTACACCTTC	CASSNYAGTPDYIWGYGYTF
TRBV4-3	-	-	TRBJ1-2	TGCGCCAGCAGCCATTACAGGGAGAACTATGGCTACACCTTC	CASSHYRENYGYTF
TRBV7-2	-	-	TRBJ1-3	TGTGCCAGCAGCCCGTCCACAGGTGCTGGAAACACCATATATTTT	CASSPSTGAGNTIYF
TRBV29-1	-	-	TRBJ2-3	TGCAGCGTTGACTCAGGGGGCACAGATACGCAGTATTTT	CSVDSGGTDTQYF
TRBV29-1	few	-	TRBJ2-5	TGCAGCGGGTTGGGTGCGGTCCAAGAGACCCAGTACTTC	CSGLGAVQETQYF
TRBV6-1	-	TRBD2	TRBJ2-3	TGTGCCAGCAGTGAACGGGGGGGTCCTACAGATACGCAGTATTTT	CASSERGGPTDTQYF
TRBV29-1	-	TRBD1	TRBJ1-2	TGCAGCGTTTATGGGACTTCAGGGGGCGCGGGCTATGGCTACACCTTC	CSVYGTSGGAGYGYTF
TRBV27	-	TRBD1	TRBJ2-1	TGTGCCAGCACCTCCGACAGGGGCACGTACAATGAGCAGTTCTTC	CASTSDRGTYNEQFF
TRBV5-4	few	-	TRBJ2-7	TGTGCCAGCAGGTTCCGGGGGGCCCTTGCCTACGAGCAGTACTTC	CASRFRGALAYEQYF
TRBV30	few	TRBD1	TRBJ2-7	TGTGCCTGGAGTCGCCTTCGGACAGGGCTCTACGAGCAGTACTTC	CAWSRLRTGLYEQYF
TRBV2	-	TRBD1	TRBJ1-2	TGTGCCAGCAGTGAACAGGGGGATGGCTACACCTTC	CASSEQGDGYTF